The present TCR beta chain was sequenced within a study of T cells expressing NK-cell markers. The CDR3 runs to 15 residues. Germline V gives CDR1 SGHRS, CDR2 YFSETQ. After re-calling the 5' RACE reads, TCRdb lists one entry per CDR3 protein, DNA absent. Its listing shows around 550,000 distinct CDR3 sequences. Concerning this clonotype: Its antigen remains unidentified.

General observations from the study: As a fraction of CD8+ T cells, dominant NKG2C+ clonotypes reached roughly 1.0-7.0% in six donors.

This clonotype originated in a young man in good health. The V call is TRBV5-1, the J call TRBJ1-4; as DNA is missing, the TRBD1 call by TCRdb cannot be tested. Sequenced: blood T cells: a sorted CD56 or NKG2C T cell subset, CD4+ or CD8+ T cells, or bulk PBMC T cells (not recorded which). Here the CDR3 reads CASSTQDSRNEKLFF. Full variable domain (outside the CDR3, taken from reference TRBV5-1 and TRBJ1-4): KAGVTQTPRYLIKTRGQQVTLSCSPISGHRSVSWYQQTPGQGLQFLFEYFSETQRNKGNFPGRFSGRQFSNSRSEMNVSTLELGDSALYLCASSTQDSRNEKLFFGSGTQLSVL.